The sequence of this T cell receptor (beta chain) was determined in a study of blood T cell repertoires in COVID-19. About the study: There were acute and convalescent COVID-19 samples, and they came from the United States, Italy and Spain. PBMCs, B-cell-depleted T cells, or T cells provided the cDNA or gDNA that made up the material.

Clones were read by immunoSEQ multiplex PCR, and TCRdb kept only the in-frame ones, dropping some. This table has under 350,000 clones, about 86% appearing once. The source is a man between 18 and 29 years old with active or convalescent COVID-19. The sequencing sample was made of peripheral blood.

CDR3 sequence: CASSYSSSSRNTEAFF. The CDR3 DNA reads as TGTGCCAGCAGTTACTCCTCATCGAGTCGGAACACTGAAGCTTTCTTT. The chain links TRBV6-5 to TRBJ1-1; D not resolved. In germline, CDR1 is MNHEY, CDR2 SVGAGI. CDR3 length: 16 amino acids. Trimming pared 0 bases from V and 1 base from J, leaving 12 bases between.